This T cell receptor beta chain appears in the sequencing data of a study of T-cell memory formation after mild COVID-19. Whole-study findings and limits: The second-wave clones peaking on day 37 were not confirmed as SARS-CoV-2-specific.

The CDR3 length is 16 residues. The V gene end was trimmed by 5 bases and the J gene end by 4 bases; junction bases not matched to a gene: 9. cDNA libraries for TCR alpha and TCR beta, carrying sample barcodes and UMIs, came from 5'RACE with constant-segment primers. TCRdb independently ran MiXCR on the 5' RACE reads; one entry per CDR3 protein. Of roughly 86,000 distinct CDR3 sequences listed, about 12% are singletons. Concerning this clonotype itself: Its antigen is unidentified.

The source of this sequence is an adult woman who had mild COVID-19 (a few samples of this study predate the infection). Cell type and time point are not known. V usage is TRBV12-3 or TRBV12-4 and J usage is TRBJ2-1; 9 bases fit TRBD1. Material for sequencing was PBMCs or a T cell subset sorted from them (not recorded which). CDR3 DNA: TGTGCCAGCAGTCACTCCGGGACAGGGAATTACAATGAGCAGTTCTTC. Its protein is CASSHSGTGNYNEQFF.